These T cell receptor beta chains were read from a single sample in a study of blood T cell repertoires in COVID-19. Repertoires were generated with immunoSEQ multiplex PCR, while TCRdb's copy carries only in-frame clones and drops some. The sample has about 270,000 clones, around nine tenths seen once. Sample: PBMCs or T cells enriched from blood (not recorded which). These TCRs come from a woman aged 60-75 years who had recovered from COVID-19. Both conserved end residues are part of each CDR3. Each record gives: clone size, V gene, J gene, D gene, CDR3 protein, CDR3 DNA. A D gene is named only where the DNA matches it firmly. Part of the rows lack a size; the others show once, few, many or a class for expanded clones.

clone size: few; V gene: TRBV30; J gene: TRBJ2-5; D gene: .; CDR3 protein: CAFGQAAGETQYF; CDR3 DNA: TGTGCCTTCGGACAGGCGGCGGGGGAGACCCAGTACTTC
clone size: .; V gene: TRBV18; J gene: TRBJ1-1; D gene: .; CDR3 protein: CASSPSTGSEAFF; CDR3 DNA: TGTGCCAGCTCACCCTCTACAGGGTCTGAAGCTTTCTTT
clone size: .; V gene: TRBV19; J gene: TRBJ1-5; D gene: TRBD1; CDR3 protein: CASSTTGGGGNQPQHF; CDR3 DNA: TGTGCCAGTAGTACGACAGGGGGTGGAGGCAATCAGCCCCAGCATTTT
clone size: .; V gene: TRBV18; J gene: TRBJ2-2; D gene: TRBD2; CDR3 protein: CASSPPGTSGTGELFF; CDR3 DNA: TGTGCCAGCTCACCACCGGGGACTAGCGGCACCGGGGAGCTGTTTTTT
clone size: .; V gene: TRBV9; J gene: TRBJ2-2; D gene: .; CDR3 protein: CASSAVQANTGELFF; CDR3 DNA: TGTGCCAGCAGCGCCGTTCAGGCGAACACCGGGGAGCTGTTTTTT
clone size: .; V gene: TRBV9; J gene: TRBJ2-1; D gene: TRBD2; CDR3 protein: CASSVVIAGVSEQFF; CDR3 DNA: TGTGCCAGCAGCGTAGTGATAGCGGGAGTATCTGAGCAGTTCTTC
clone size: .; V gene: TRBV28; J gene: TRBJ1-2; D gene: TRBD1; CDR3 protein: CASSLWEDRNYGYTF; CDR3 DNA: TGTGCCAGCAGTTTATGGGAGGACAGGAACTATGGCTACACCTTC
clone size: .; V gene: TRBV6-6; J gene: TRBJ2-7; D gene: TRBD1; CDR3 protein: CASSYSLTGAFYEQYF; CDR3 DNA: TGTGCCAGCAGTTACTCCCTAACAGGGGCCTTCTACGAGCAGTACTTC
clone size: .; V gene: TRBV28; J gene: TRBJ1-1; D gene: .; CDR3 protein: CASNGGNTEAFF; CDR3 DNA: TGTGCCAGCAACGGGGGGAACACTGAAGCTTTCTTT
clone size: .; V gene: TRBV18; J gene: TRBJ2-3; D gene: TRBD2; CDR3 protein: CASSPALAGTDTQYF; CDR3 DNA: TGTGCCAGCTCACCAGCACTAGCGGGAACAGATACGCAGTATTTT
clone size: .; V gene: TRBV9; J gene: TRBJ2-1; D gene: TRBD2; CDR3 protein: CASSVAVAGANEQFF; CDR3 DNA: TGTGCCAGCAGCGTAGCGGTAGCGGGTGCCAATGAGCAGTTCTTC
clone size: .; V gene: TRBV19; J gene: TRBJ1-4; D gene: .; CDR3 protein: CASSIVREKLFF; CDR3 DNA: TGTGCCAGTAGTATAGTACGGGAAAAACTGTTTTTT
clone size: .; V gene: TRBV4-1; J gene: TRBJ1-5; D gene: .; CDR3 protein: CASSQSSLDSPTYF; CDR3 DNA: TGCGCCAGCAGCCAATCTAGTCTGGACAGTCCCACCTATTTT
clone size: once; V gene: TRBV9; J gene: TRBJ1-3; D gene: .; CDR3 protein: CASSVSGFGNTIYF; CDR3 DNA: TGTGCCAGCAGCGTGTCAGGGTTTGGAAACACCATATATTTT
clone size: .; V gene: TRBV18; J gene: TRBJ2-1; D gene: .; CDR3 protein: CASSLSMDSIWLFF; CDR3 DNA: TGTGCCAGCTCACTCTCAATGGACAGTATTTGGCTGTTCTTC
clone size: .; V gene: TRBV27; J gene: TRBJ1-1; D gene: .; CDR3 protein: CASSRFGGGFMNTEAFF; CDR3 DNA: TGTGCCAGCAGTCGGTTTGGGGGGGGCTTTATGAACACTGAAGCTTTCTTT
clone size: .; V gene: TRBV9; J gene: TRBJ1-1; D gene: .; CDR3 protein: CASSVTTNTEAFF; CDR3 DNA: TGTGCCAGCAGCGTTACTACGAACACTGAAGCTTTCTTT
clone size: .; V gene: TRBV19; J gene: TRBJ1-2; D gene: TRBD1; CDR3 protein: CASGAQGILSGYTF; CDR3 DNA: TGTGCCAGTGGGGCACAGGGGATCTTGAGTGGCTACACCTTC